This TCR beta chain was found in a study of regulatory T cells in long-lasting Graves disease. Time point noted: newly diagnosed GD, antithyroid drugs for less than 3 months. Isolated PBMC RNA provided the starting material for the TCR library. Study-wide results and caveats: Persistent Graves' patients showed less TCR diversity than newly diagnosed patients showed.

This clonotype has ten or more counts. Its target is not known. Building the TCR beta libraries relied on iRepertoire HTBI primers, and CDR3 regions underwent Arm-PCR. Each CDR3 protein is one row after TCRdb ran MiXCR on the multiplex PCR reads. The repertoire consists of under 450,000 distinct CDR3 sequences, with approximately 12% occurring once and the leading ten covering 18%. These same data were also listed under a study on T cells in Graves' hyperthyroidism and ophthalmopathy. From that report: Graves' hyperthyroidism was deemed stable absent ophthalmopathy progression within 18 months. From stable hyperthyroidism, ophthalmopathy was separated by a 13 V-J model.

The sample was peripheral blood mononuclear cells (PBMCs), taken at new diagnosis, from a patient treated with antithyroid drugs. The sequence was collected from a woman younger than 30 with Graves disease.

The CDR3 DNA is TGTGCCAGCAGCTTGGGAGGGGGGAGGCTCAACGAGCAGTACTTC. Amino acid sequence: CASSLGGGRLNEQYF. This sequence joins TRBV5-4 and TRBJ2-7; D could derive from TRBD1 or TRBD2 (6 bases each). Germline V gene data show CDR1 as SGHNT and CDR2 as YYREEE (reference sequence). V was clipped by 0 bases and J by 5 bases, with 15 bases between them. This CDR3 has 15 residues.